The text below deals with one TCR beta chain. The antigen remains undetermined. These data belong to a study of cytomegalovirus exposure and HLA in healthy donors. On the study more broadly: Drawn from HLA-typed donors, about 85 million unique TCRs were held in an early data release. Study outcomes and limitations: Later findings reportedly placed an Asian-associated ancestry cluster below the approximately 670-donor mean for N-insertions.

Amplification used 60 Vbeta primers and 13 Jbeta primers. Profiling relied on immunoSEQ multiplex PCR, and the TCRdb table lists in-frame clones only, not all of them. This table holds 150,000 to 200,000 clones, roughly four fifths found once. The sequence came from a woman aged 18-30 years in good health and CMV-seronegative. The specimen sequenced was PBMCs.

Here the CDR3 reads CASSPWHRGPNTEAFF. For the CDR3, the DNA is TGTGCCAGCAGCCCTTGGCACAGGGGACCGAACACTGAAGCTTTCTTT. The rearrangement uses TRBV27 and TRBJ1-1, with 7 bases identical to TRBD1. Looked up from germline, CDR1 is MNHEY and CDR2 is SMNVEV (reference sequence). The CDR3 sequence is 16 residues long. The V segment lost 6 bases and the J segment 1 base; nucleotides outside the gene matches: 11.